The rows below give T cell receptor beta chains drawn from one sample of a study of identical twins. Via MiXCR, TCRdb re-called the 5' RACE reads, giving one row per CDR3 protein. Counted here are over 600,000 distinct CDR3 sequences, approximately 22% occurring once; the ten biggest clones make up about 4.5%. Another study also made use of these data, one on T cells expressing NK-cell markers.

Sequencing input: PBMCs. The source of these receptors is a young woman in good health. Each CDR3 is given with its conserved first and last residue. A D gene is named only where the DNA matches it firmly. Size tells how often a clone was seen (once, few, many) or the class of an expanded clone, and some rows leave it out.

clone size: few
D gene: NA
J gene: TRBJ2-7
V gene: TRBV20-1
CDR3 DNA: TGCAGTAGCTGGCTCCAGGGGACTCAAGAGCAGTACTTC
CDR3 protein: CSSWLQGTQEQYF

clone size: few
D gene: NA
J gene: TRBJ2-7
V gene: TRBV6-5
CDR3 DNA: TGTGCCAGCAGTCACCGGGACACACCCTACGAGCAGTACTTC
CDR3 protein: CASSHRDTPYEQYF

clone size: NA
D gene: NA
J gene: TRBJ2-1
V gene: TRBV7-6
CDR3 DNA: TGTGCCAGCAGCTTAGCGATCCCGACTCCCCTTAATTACAATGAGCAGTTCTTC
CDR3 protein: CASSLAIPTPLNYNEQFF

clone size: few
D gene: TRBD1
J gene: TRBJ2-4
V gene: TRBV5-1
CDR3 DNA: TGCGCCAGCAGCACGGAGGGACAGGGACTAGCCAAAAACATTCAGTACTTC
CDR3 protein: CASSTEGQGLAKNIQYF

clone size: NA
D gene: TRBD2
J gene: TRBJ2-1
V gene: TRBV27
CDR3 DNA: TGTGCCAGCCGAACTAGCGGGAGCCCCTACAATGAGCAGTTCTTC
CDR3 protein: CASRTSGSPYNEQFF

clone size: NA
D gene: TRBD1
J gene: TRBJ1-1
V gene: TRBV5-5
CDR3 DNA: TGTGCCAGCAGCTTATCCCGCGTATGGACAGGGCAGAACACTGAAGCTTTCTTT
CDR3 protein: CASSLSRVWTGQNTEAFF

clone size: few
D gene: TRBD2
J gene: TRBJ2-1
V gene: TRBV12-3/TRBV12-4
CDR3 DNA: TGTGCCAGCACTACGATGACTAGCGGGTACAATGAGCAGTTCTTC
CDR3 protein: CASTTMTSGYNEQFF

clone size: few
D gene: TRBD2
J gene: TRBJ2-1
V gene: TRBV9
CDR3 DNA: TGTGCCAGCAGCCCAACGGGACTAGTTCTAAATGAGCAGTTCTTC
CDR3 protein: CASSPTGLVLNEQFF

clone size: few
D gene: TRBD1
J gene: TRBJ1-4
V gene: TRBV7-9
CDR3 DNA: TGTGCCAGCAGCTCCCCCCAGGGGGAGGGAAGGGAAAAACTGTTTTTT
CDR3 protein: CASSSPQGEGREKLFF

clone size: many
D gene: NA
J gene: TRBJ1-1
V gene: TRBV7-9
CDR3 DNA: TGTGCCAGCAGCGCCCCAGGGGCCAGCACTGAAGCTTTCTTT
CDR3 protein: CASSAPGASTEAFF

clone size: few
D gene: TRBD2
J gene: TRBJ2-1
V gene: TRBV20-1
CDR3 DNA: TGCAGTGCTACTAGCGGGGCGTACAATGAGCAGTTCTTC
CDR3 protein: CSATSGAYNEQFF

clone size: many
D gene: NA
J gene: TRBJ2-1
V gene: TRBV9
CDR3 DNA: TGTGCCAGCAGCGGGAGTGAGCAGTTCTTC
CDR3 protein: CASSGSEQFF

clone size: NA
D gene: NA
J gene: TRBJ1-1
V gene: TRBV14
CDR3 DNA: TGTGCCAGCAGCCGAAGAACGGGAAACCCGAACACTGAAGCTTTCTTT
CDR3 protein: CASSRRTGNPNTEAFF

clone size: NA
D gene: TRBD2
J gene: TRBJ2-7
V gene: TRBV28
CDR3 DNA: TGTGCCAGCAGTTTATCGGCGGCGGGGGGCCACTACGAGCAGTACTTC
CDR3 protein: CASSLSAAGGHYEQYF

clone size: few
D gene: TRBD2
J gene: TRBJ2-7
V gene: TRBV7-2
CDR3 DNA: TGTGCCAGCAGGAACCCTAGCGGGTACAACTCCTACGAGCAGTACTTC
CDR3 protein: CASRNPSGYNSYEQYF

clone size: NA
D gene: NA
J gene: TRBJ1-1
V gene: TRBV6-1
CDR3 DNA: TGTGCCAGCAGCCCCGGGGGGACCACTGAAGCTTTCTTT
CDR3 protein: CASSPGGTTEAFF

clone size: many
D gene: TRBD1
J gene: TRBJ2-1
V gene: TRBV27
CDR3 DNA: TGTGCCAGCAGCGCGGGGACAGGGTCATACAATGAGCAGTTCTTC
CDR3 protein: CASSAGTGSYNEQFF

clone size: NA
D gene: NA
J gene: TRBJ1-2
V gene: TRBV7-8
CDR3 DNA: TGTGCCAGCAGCTTAGGGGGCCAGGGAGGCTACACCTTC
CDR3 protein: CASSLGGQGGYTF

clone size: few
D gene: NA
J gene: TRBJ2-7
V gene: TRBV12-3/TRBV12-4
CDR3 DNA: TGTGCCAGCAGTTTGATGGGACACTTTTTTCTCGAGCAGTACTTC
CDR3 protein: CASSLMGHFFLEQYF

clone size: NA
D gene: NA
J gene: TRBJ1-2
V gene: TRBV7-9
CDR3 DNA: TGTGCCAGCAGCCCGGTCCAGGTTGATGGCTACACCTTC
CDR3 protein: CASSPVQVDGYTF

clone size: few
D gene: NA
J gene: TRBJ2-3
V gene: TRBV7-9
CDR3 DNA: TGTGCCGCGGCGGTGAGCACAGATACGCAGTATTTT
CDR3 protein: CAAAVSTDTQYF

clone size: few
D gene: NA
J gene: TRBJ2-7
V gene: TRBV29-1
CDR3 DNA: TGCAGCGTTGACTCCGTTAATGGGCAGTACTTC
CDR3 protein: CSVDSVNGQYF

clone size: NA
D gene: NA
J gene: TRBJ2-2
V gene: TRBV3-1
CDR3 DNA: TGTGCCAGCAGCCACTCAGCGGGCACCGGGGAGCTGTTTTTT
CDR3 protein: CASSHSAGTGELFF

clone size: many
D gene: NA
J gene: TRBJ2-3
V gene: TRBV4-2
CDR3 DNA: TGTGCCAGCAGCCGGGGCAGGGACACAGATACGCAGTATTTT
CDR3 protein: CASSRGRDTDTQYF

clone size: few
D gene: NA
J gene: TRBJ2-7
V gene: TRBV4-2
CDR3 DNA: TGTGCCAGCAGCCAAGATCGGATCGAGCAGTACTTC
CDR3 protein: CASSQDRIEQYF

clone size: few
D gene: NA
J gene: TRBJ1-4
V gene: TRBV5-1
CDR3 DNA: TGCGCCAGCAGCTTGGATGGAGAAGCTAATGAAAAACTGTTTTTT
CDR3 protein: CASSLDGEANEKLFF

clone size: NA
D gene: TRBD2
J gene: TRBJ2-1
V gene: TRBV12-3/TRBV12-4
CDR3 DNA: TGTGCCAGTCTCTTGGGCGGGAGGGCAGTTCGGAATGAGCAGTTCTTC
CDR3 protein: CASLLGGRAVRNEQFF

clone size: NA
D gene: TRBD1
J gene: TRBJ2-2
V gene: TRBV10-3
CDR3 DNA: TGTGCCATCAAGGGGCAGGGGGCGTCCGGGGAGCTGTTTTTT
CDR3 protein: CAIKGQGASGELFF

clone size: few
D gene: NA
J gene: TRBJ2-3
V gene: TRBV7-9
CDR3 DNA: TGTGCCAGCTGCTTCGGTACTGATACGCAGTATTTT
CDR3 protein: CASCFGTDTQYF

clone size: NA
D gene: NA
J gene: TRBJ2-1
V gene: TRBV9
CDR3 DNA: TGTGCCAGCAGCGTAGTTTCGGCGTCCTACAATGAGCAGTTCTTC
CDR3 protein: CASSVVSASYNEQFF

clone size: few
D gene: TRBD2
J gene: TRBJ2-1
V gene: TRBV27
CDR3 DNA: TGTGCCAGCAGTTTAAGGCGGGAGAGTAATGAGCAGTTCTTC
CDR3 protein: CASSLRRESNEQFF

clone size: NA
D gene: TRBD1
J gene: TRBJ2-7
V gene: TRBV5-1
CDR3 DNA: TGCGCCAGCAGCTTGCGTGAACGACAGGGGGGGATCTTTTACGAGCAGTACTTC
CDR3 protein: CASSLRERQGGIFYEQYF

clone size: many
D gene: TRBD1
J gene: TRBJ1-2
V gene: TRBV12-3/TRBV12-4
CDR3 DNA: TGTGCCAGCAGCACCTTACAGGGGACCTATGGCTACACCTTC
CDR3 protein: CASSTLQGTYGYTF

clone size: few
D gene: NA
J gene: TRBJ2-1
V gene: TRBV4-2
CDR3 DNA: TGTGCCAGCAGCCAAGGAGACGGTAGCTACAATGAGCAGTTCTTC
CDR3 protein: CASSQGDGSYNEQFF

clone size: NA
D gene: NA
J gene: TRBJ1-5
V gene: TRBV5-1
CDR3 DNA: TGCGCCAGCAGCTTGGGGCCTACGGGGCAGCCCCAGCATTTT
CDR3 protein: CASSLGPTGQPQHF

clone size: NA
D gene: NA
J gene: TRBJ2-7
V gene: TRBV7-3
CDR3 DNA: TGTGCCAGCAGCCCCCGGGCTGCGAGGGAGCAGTACTTC
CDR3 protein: CASSPRAAREQYF

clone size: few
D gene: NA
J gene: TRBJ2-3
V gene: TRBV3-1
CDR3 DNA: TGTGCCAGCAGCCATCTACGGGCGCCGACAGATACGCAGTATTTT
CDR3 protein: CASSHLRAPTDTQYF

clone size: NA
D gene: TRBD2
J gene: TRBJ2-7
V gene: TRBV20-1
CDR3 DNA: TGCAGTGCTAAACGGGAGGGCCATGGCGAGCAGTACTTC
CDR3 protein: CSAKREGHGEQYF

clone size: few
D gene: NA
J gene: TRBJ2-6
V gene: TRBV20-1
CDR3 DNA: TGCAGTGCTAGCCGGGACCCTGCCCCCGTCCTGACTTTC
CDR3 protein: CSASRDPAPVLTF

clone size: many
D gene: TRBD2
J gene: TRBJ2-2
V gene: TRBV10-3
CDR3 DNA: TGTGCCATCAGCGATAGCGGGAGAACCGGGGAGCTGTTTTTT
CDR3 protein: CAISDSGRTGELFF